This T cell receptor beta chain was captured by sequencing in a study of CD8 T cells in Susac syndrome. Findings of the study overall: Susac-specific public clones found in total CD8+ repertoires numbered 15 to 20, and those in CD8+ TEMRA repertoires numbered several.

The RNA input was roughly 0.45 to 1 ug, and it was reverse transcribed with random hexamers. One entry per CDR3 protein, called by TCRdb with MiXCR from the immunoSEQ multiplex PCR reads. The repertoire holds about 190,000 distinct CDR3 sequences, with approximately 95% as singletons. CD8+ and CD4+ T cells from blood underwent TCR beta sequencing. FACS enriched CD8+ TEMRA cells, while bulk CD8+ and CD4+ were negatively isolated. CDR1 and CDR2 (germline): GTSNPN, SVGIG (reference sequence). V shed 3 bases, J shed 8 bases, and the junction held 7 bases outside the gene matches. The CDR3 consists of 14 residues. About this clonotype: Its antigen is unknown.

This rearrangement joins TRBV30 to TRBJ2-1; 10 bases are shared with TRBD2. The sequence came from a human donor with Susac syndrome. Sequenced material: CD8+ T cells from PBMCs. CDR3 amino acids: CAWSPGLANDEQFF. The CDR3 bases are TGTGCCTGGAGCCCGGGACTAGCGAACGATGAGCAGTTCTTC. Together with reference TRBV30 and TRBJ2-1, the CDR3 gives the full variable domain: SQTIHQWPATLVQPVGSPLSLECTVEGTSNPNLYWYRQAAGRGLQLLFYSVGIGQISSEVPQNLSASRPQDRQFILSSKKLLLSDSGFYLCAWSPGLANDEQFFGPGTRLTVL.